The 6 T cell receptor beta chains below were found in one sample sequenced in a study of T cell repertoires in cytomegalovirus infection. These TCRs' antigens remain unknown. TCRdb reanalysed the reads using MiXCR and keeps one entry per CDR3 protein. The repertoire holds 550,000 to 700,000 distinct CDR3 sequences, roughly 43% seen once, with 48% in the top ten. The source was cultured PBMCs, collected from culture after CMV antigen stimulation. The source is a human donor in good health (CMV status not recorded). Some clones in this sample may be carry-over from other donors' samples.

This clonotype appeared a single time. V usage is TRBV6-1 and J usage is TRBJ2-7, with 7 bases identical to TRBD1. This CDR3 spans 14 amino acids. Germline CDR1 is MNHNS and CDR2 is SASEGT. V shed 6 bases and J 2 bases; nucleotides not matched to a gene: 7. As DNA, the CDR3 is TGTGCCAGCAGCAAGGGACAGAGCCCCTACGAGCAGTACTTC. It specifies CASSKGQSPYEQYF.

The rearrangement uses TRBV5-1 and TRBJ1-2; 8 bases agree with TRBD1. Germline loops: CDR1 SGHRS, CDR2 YFSETQ. The CDR3 has 17 residues. With 4 bases clipped from V and 0 bases from J, the junction kept 11 bases outside the gene matches. The CDR3 DNA reads as TGCGCCAGCAGCCCTGGACAGGGAGGCCGGGCTAACTATGGCTACACCTTC. Amino acid sequence: CASSPGQGGRANYGYTF.

V and J are TRBV7-2 and TRBJ1-2; 7 bases are shared with TRBD1. V was pared by 0 bases and J by 5 bases, with 9 bases of the junction left unmatched. The germline CDR1 and CDR2 sequences are SGHTA and FQGNSA. This CDR3 is 16 amino acids long. The CDR3 sequence is CASSLAGGGAGYGYTF. The DNA for the CDR3 is TGTGCCAGCAGCTTAGCGGGAGGGGGCGCCGGGTATGGCTACACCTTC.

The rearrangement joins TRBV5-6 to TRBJ2-5; 12 bases are shared with TRBD2. Per the germline V gene, CDR1 is SGHDT and CDR2 is YYEEEE. CDR3 size: 15 residues. J gave up 3 bases and V 4 bases, and 4 bases lay outside the gene matches. CDR3 loop: CASSILAGGEETQYF. CDR3 sequence (DNA): TGTGCCAGCAGCATTCTAGCGGGGGGGGAAGAGACCCAGTACTTC.

V is TRBV20-1 and J is TRBJ2-2; 9 nucleotides line up with TRBD1. The V gene's germline CDR1 is DFQATT and CDR2 SNEGSKA (reference sequence). The CDR3 is 14 residues long. Unmatched junction bases numbered 6, after V lost 6 bases and J lost 4 bases. The CDR3 DNA sequence: TGCAGTGCCGATACACAGGGGGCCACCGGGGAGCTGTTTTTT. Protein product: CSADTQGATGELFF.

This clonotype has a handful of counts. The CDR3 here is CASSRGTSGLETQYF. In nucleotides, the CDR3 is TGTGCCAGCAGCCGAGGGACTAGCGGGTTAGAGACCCAGTACTTC. The chain joins TRBV7-8 to TRBJ2-5; TRBD2 agrees at 12 bases. The CDR3 loop spans 15 amino acids. The germline CDR1 and CDR2 sequences are SGHVS and FQNEAQ. V lost 5 bases to trimming and J lost 4 bases; unmatched junction nucleotides: 5. Supplemented by reference TRBV7-8 and TRBJ2-5, the full variable domain reads GAGVSQSPRYKVAKRGQDVALRCDPISGHVSLFWYQQALGQGPEFLTYFQNEAQLDKSGLPSDRFFAERPEGSVSTLKIQRTQQEDSAVYLCASSRGTSGLETQYFGPGTRLLVL.